This record covers a single TCR beta chain. The antigen remains unidentified. The data were taken from a study of T cell responses to AZD1222 COVID-19 vaccine. Study results and limitations: White British people made up most donors, females outnumbered males, and clonal diversity was possibly underestimated.

The CDR3 covers 15 residues. Trimming took off 4 bases at V and 3 bases at J, with 16 bases between the two ends. Germline assignment: CDR1 LGHDT and CDR2 YNNKEL (reference sequence). TCRdb keeps only in-frame clones here, not all; method: immunoSEQ multiplex PCR. The sample has some 100,000 clones; approximately 90% are singletons. Sequencing was performed on peripheral blood, taken 28 days after the second AZD1222 dose. This receptor was obtained from an adult who received the AZD1222 COVID-19 vaccine. The chain has TRBV3-1 (or the pseudogene TRBV3-2) and TRBJ2-7; a possible D gene is TRBD1 (8 bases). CDR3 nucleotides: TGTGCCAGCAGCCGGAAACAGGGGGGGTACTACGAGCAGTACTTC. Its translation: CASSRKQGGYYEQYF.